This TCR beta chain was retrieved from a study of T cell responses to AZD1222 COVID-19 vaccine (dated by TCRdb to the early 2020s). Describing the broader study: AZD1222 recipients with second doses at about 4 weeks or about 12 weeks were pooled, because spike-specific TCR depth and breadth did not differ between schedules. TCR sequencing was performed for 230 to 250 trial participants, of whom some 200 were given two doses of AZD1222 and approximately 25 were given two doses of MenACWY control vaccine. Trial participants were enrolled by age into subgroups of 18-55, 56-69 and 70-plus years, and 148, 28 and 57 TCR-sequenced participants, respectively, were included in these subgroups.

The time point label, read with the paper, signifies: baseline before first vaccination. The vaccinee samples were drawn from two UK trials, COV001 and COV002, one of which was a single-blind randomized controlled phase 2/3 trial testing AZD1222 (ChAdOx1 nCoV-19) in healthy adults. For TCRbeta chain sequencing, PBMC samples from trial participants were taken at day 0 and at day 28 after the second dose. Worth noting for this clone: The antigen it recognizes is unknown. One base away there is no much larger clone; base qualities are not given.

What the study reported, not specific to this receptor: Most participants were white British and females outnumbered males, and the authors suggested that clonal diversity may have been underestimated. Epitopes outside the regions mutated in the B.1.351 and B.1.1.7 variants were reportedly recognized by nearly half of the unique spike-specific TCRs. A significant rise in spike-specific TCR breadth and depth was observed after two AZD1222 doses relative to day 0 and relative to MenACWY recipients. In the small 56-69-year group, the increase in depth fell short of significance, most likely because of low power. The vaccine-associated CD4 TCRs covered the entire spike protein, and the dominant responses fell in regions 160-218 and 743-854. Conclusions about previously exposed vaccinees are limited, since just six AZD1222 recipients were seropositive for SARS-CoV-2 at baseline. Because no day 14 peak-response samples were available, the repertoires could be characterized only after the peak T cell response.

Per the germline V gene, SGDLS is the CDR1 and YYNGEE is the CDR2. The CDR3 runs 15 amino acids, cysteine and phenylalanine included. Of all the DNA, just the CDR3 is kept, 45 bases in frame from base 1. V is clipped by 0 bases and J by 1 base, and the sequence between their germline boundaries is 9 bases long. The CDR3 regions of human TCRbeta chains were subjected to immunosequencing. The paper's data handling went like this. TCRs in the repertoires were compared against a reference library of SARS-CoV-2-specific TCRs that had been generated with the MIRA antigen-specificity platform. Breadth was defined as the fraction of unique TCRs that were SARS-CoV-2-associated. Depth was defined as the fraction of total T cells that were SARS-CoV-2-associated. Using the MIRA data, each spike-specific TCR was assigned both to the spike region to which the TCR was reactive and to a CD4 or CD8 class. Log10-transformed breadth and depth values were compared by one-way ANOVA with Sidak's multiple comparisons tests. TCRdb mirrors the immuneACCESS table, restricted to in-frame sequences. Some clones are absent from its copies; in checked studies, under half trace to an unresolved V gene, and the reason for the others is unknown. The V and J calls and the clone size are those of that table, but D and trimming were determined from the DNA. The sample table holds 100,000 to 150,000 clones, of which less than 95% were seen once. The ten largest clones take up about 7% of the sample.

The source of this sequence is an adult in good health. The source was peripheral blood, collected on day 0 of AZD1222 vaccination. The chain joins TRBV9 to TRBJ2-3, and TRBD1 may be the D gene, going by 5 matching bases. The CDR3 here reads CASSVGPRGTDTQYF. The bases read TGTGCCAGCAGCGTAGGCCCCAGGGGCACAGATACGCAGTATTTT.